This T cell receptor (beta chain) was sequenced during a study of graft-versus-host responses after intestinal transplantation. Study-level information: Transplant recipients had multivisceral, liver-intestinal, or isolated intestinal grafts. Study-level points and caveats: Researchers found peak circulating GvH clone levels linked to early post-transplant HvG declines.

This clone was detected once. Its antigen remains unknown. The table came from immunoSEQ multiplex PCR; TCRdb's copy has only in-frame clones and leaves some out. The table has around 120,000 clones, approximately 90% seen once. The CDR3 totals 13 residues. Trimming stripped 2 bases from V and 7 bases from J, with 9 bases between. Germline V gene sequence: CDR1 KGHSH, CDR2 LQKENI. The sequencing used unstimulated CD4+ T cells sorted from spleen or lymph node cells, collected before intestinal transplant. The gene calls are TRBV18 and TRBJ1-5; the D gene is possibly TRBD1 (5 bases). This TCR derives from a human donor who received an intestinal transplant. The CDR3: CASSPGAGQPQHF. For the CDR3, the DNA is TGTGCCAGCTCACCAGGCGCAGGGCAGCCCCAGCATTTT.